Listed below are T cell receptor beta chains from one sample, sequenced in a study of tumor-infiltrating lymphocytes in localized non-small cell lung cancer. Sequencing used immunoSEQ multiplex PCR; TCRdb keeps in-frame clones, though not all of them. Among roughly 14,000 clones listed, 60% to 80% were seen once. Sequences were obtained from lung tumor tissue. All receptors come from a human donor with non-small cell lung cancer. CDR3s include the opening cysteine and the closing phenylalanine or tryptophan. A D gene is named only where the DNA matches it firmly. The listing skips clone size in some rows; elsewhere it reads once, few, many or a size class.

CDR3nt: TGTGCCAGCAGTTTTTCTAGCGGGAGGGTTTTCTACGAGCAGTACTTC
CDR3aa: CASSFSSGRVFYEQYF
v_gene: TRBV27
d_gene: TRBD2
j_gene: TRBJ2-7
abundance: -

CDR3nt: TGTGCCAGCAGCTTATCGGGGATCAATGAGCAGTTCTTC
CDR3aa: CASSLSGINEQFF
v_gene: TRBV7-8
d_gene: -
j_gene: TRBJ2-1
abundance: -

CDR3nt: TGTGCCAGTAGTCGCGAGTGGAATGAGCAGTTCTTC
CDR3aa: CASSREWNEQFF
v_gene: TRBV19
d_gene: -
j_gene: TRBJ2-1
abundance: medium-sized

CDR3nt: TGTGCCAGCAGCCTATGGACTAGCGGGAGGGAGACCCAGTACTTC
CDR3aa: CASSLWTSGRETQYF
v_gene: TRBV27
d_gene: TRBD2
j_gene: TRBJ2-5
abundance: few

CDR3nt: TGTGCCAGCAGCTTGGGGGGCTTTTATGACGAGCAGTACTTC
CDR3aa: CASSLGGFYDEQYF
v_gene: TRBV7-2
d_gene: -
j_gene: TRBJ2-7
abundance: -

CDR3nt: TGTGCCAGCAGTCTTCCCCTGCGGGGTAGCAATCAGCCCCAGCATTTT
CDR3aa: CASSLPLRGSNQPQHF
v_gene: TRBV28
d_gene: -
j_gene: TRBJ1-5
abundance: -

CDR3nt: TGTGCCAGCAGTAGGGGACTAGCGGGAGACGCAACCGGGGAGCTGTTTTTT
CDR3aa: CASSRGLAGDATGELFF
v_gene: TRBV28
d_gene: TRBD2
j_gene: TRBJ2-2
abundance: -

CDR3nt: TGTGCCAGCAGCTTGGAGTCACGCCTCGGCACAGATACGCAGTATTTT
CDR3aa: CASSLESRLGTDTQYF
v_gene: TRBV5-4
d_gene: -
j_gene: TRBJ2-3
abundance: -

CDR3nt: TGTGCCAGCAGCTTGTTCGAGGGCACAGATACGCAGTATTTT
CDR3aa: CASSLFEGTDTQYF
v_gene: TRBV5-4
d_gene: -
j_gene: TRBJ2-3
abundance: -

CDR3nt: TGTGCCAGCAGTTTATCTTCAAGGGGGGGGAGCACTGAAGCTTTCTTT
CDR3aa: CASSLSSRGGSTEAFF
v_gene: TRBV27
d_gene: -
j_gene: TRBJ1-1
abundance: -

CDR3nt: TGTGCCTGGACCAACCCGGGGGTAGGGCAGCCCCAGCATTTT
CDR3aa: CAWTNPGVGQPQHF
v_gene: TRBV30
d_gene: -
j_gene: TRBJ1-5
abundance: -

CDR3nt: TGTGCCAGCTCACCACCGGGGGTTAGAGAAAAACTGTTTTTT
CDR3aa: CASSPPGVREKLFF
v_gene: TRBV18
d_gene: -
j_gene: TRBJ1-4
abundance: -

CDR3nt: TGTGCCAGCAGGGACGTAGGAAGAACCTACAATGAGCAGTTCTTC
CDR3aa: CASRDVGRTYNEQFF
v_gene: TRBV5-4
d_gene: -
j_gene: TRBJ2-1
abundance: -

CDR3nt: TGCGCCAGCAGCTTGAGGGAAGCTAACTATGGCTACACCTTC
CDR3aa: CASSLREANYGYTF
v_gene: TRBV5-1
d_gene: -
j_gene: TRBJ1-2
abundance: few

CDR3nt: TGTGCCAGCAGTCGACTAGCGGGACTGGAGCAGTACTTC
CDR3aa: CASSRLAGLEQYF
v_gene: TRBV6-5
d_gene: TRBD2
j_gene: TRBJ2-7
abundance: medium-sized

CDR3nt: TGTGCCAGCTCACTTACAGGGTCGGGTACGCAGTATTTT
CDR3aa: CASSLTGSGTQYF
v_gene: TRBV18
d_gene: -
j_gene: TRBJ2-3
abundance: -

CDR3nt: TGTGCCAGCAGCCCCCTAACAGGAAAATCCTACGAGCAGTACTTC
CDR3aa: CASSPLTGKSYEQYF
v_gene: TRBV7-8
d_gene: -
j_gene: TRBJ2-7
abundance: once

CDR3nt: TGTGCCACCAGACTGGAAGGGCTGAACACTGAAGCTTTCTTT
CDR3aa: CATRLEGLNTEAFF
v_gene: TRBV15
d_gene: -
j_gene: TRBJ1-1
abundance: -

CDR3nt: TGTGCCAGCAGCTTAGTTATCGAGGAGAACACTGAAGCTTTCTTT
CDR3aa: CASSLVIEENTEAFF
v_gene: TRBV7-8
d_gene: -
j_gene: TRBJ1-1
abundance: -

CDR3nt: TGTGCCAGCAGCAGAAGGGACAGCCCCTGGGACACTGAAGCTTTCTTT
CDR3aa: CASSRRDSPWDTEAFF
v_gene: TRBV21-1
d_gene: -
j_gene: TRBJ1-1
abundance: -

CDR3nt: TGTGCCAGCAGTTACCGACAGGGGGCTATGGGAACTGGCTACACCTTC
CDR3aa: CASSYRQGAMGTGYTF
v_gene: TRBV6-5
d_gene: TRBD1
j_gene: TRBJ1-2
abundance: -

CDR3nt: TGTGCCAGCAGCCCCCAATTCTCCGGGTTCGAGCAGTTCTTC
CDR3aa: CASSPQFSGFEQFF
v_gene: TRBV7-2
d_gene: -
j_gene: TRBJ2-1
abundance: -

CDR3nt: TGTGCCTCACGCCTGGCGGGGAGCACTGAAGCTTTCTTT
CDR3aa: CASRLAGSTEAFF
v_gene: TRBV7-6
d_gene: -
j_gene: TRBJ1-1
abundance: -

CDR3nt: TGTGCCAGCTCACCACTGCGGGAGAGCACAGATACGCAGTATTTT
CDR3aa: CASSPLRESTDTQYF
v_gene: TRBV18
d_gene: TRBD2
j_gene: TRBJ2-3
abundance: medium-sized

CDR3nt: TGCGCCAGCAGCCAAGATAGGGGGGGAGGCTACACCTTC
CDR3aa: CASSQDRGGGYTF
v_gene: TRBV4-3
d_gene: -
j_gene: TRBJ1-2
abundance: -

CDR3nt: TGTGCCAGCAGCTCCCGGGGGACTAGCAATCAGCCCCAGCATTTT
CDR3aa: CASSSRGTSNQPQHF
v_gene: TRBV5-6
d_gene: -
j_gene: TRBJ1-5
abundance: -

CDR3nt: TGTGCCATCAGTGAGTCGACGTTTAGGGGACTAGCGGGGAGGAGCTCCTACAATGAGCAGTTCTTC
CDR3aa: CAISESTFRGLAGRSSYNEQFF
v_gene: TRBV10-3
d_gene: TRBD2
j_gene: TRBJ2-1
abundance: -

CDR3nt: TGTGCCAGCAGCTTAGGGCCAGGGAGGGGCTATGGCTACACCTTC
CDR3aa: CASSLGPGRGYGYTF
v_gene: TRBV7-8
d_gene: -
j_gene: TRBJ1-2
abundance: once

CDR3nt: TGTGCCAGCAGCTTGGGGGCCCCCGGGACAGGGGTCTACGAGCAGTACTTC
CDR3aa: CASSLGAPGTGVYEQYF
v_gene: TRBV7-3
d_gene: TRBD1
j_gene: TRBJ2-7
abundance: -

CDR3nt: TGTGCCAGCAGCCAAGAAGGGCGGGAGCAGTTCTTC
CDR3aa: CASSQEGREQFF
v_gene: TRBV4-2
d_gene: -
j_gene: TRBJ2-1
abundance: -

CDR3nt: TGTGCCAGCAGTTCCGGACAGGGAGACAATCAGCCCCAGCATTTT
CDR3aa: CASSSGQGDNQPQHF
v_gene: TRBV27
d_gene: TRBD1
j_gene: TRBJ1-5
abundance: -

CDR3nt: TGTGCCAGCAGGTTTGGTGCAGGGAACACTGAAGCTTTCTTT
CDR3aa: CASRFGAGNTEAFF
v_gene: TRBV6-1
d_gene: -
j_gene: TRBJ1-1
abundance: -

CDR3nt: TGTGCCAGCAGCTGGGGACTAGCGGGAGGTCAGGAGACCCAGTACTTC
CDR3aa: CASSWGLAGGQETQYF
v_gene: TRBV7-9
d_gene: TRBD2
j_gene: TRBJ2-5
abundance: -

CDR3nt: TGCAGCGTTACTAGCGGGAACACCGGGGAGCTGTTTTTT
CDR3aa: CSVTSGNTGELFF
v_gene: TRBV29-1
d_gene: TRBD2
j_gene: TRBJ2-2
abundance: -

CDR3nt: TGCGCCAGCAGCCCACCCCGGGACCGGCTGTGGGTCGAGCAGTACTTC
CDR3aa: CASSPPRDRLWVEQYF
v_gene: TRBV5-1
d_gene: -
j_gene: TRBJ2-7
abundance: -

CDR3nt: TGTGCCAGCAGCCCCCGTGGTAGCGGGGGCTCTTACAATGAGCAGTTCTTC
CDR3aa: CASSPRGSGGSYNEQFF
v_gene: TRBV7-2
d_gene: TRBD2
j_gene: TRBJ2-1
abundance: -

CDR3nt: TGTGCCAGCAGTCCCCCCCGGCGGGGGGCTCCCGGGGCGCAGTATTTT
CDR3aa: CASSPPRRGAPGAQYF
v_gene: TRBV28
d_gene: TRBD2
j_gene: TRBJ2-3
abundance: -